In its sample, the clone carrying this T cell receptor (beta chain) was seen a few times. Source study methods: The authors estimated nucleated cell counts from reference gene primer amplification. Profiling relied on immunoSEQ multiplex PCR, and the TCRdb table lists in-frame clones only, not all of them. V, J and clone size derive from that table, while D and trimming were established from the DNA sequence. The table shows 98,000 or so clones, with roughly 80% occurring only once. This entry belongs to a study of blood T cell repertoires in COVID-19. About the research overall: T cells, B-cell-depleted T cells, or PBMCs supplied cDNA or gDNA.

The V end was cut by 0 bases, the J end by 7 bases, with 13 bases between. CDR3 length: 15 residues. CDR1 and CDR2 (germline): MGHRA, YSYEKL. The receptor was derived from a man between 60 and 75 years old with acute or convalescent COVID-19. The chain couples TRBV4-1 to TRBJ1-5; a weak D match, TRBD1 (6 bases). What was sequenced was peripheral blood. The CDR3 sequence is CASSQEGPGAQPQHF. CDR3 nucleotide sequence: TGCGCCAGCAGCCAAGAGGGGCCAGGGGCGCAGCCCCAGCATTTT.